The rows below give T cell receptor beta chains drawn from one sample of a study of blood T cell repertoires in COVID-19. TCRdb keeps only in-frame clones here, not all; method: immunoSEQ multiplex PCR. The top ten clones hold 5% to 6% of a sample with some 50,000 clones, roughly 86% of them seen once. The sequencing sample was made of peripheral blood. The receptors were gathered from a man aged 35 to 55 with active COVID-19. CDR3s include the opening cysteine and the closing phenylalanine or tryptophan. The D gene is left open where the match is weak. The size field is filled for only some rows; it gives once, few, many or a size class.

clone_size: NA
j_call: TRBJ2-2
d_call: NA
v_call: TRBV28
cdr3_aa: CASSLLSGANTGELFF
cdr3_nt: TGTGCCAGCAGTTTGTTAAGCGGTGCGAACACCGGGGAGCTGTTTTTT

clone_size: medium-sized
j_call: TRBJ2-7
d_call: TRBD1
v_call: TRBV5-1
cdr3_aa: CASRLTGARPYEQYF
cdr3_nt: TGCGCCAGCAGACTTACAGGGGCCCGTCCCTACGAGCAGTACTTC

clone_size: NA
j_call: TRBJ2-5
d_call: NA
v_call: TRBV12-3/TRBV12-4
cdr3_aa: CASSLWGRETQYF
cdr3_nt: TGTGCCAGCAGTTTATGGGGCCGGGAGACCCAGTACTTC

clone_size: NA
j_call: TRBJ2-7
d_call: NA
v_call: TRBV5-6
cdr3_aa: CASSPITDESYEQYF
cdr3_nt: TGTGCCAGCAGCCCTATTACAGACGAGAGCTACGAGCAGTACTTC

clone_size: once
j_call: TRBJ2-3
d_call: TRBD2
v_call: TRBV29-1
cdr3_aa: CSVDIPRAGGLYTDTQYF
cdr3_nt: TGCAGCGTTGACATTCCCCGGGCGGGAGGCCTCTACACAGATACGCAGTATTTT

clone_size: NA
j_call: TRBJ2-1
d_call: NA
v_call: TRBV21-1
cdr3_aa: CASRKERQNEQFF
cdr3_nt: TGTGCCAGCAGAAAAGAGAGACAAAATGAGCAGTTCTTC

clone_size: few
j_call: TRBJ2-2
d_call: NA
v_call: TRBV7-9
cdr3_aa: CASSLAAGSGELFF
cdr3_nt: TGTGCCAGCAGCTTAGCGGCAGGGTCCGGGGAGCTGTTTTTT

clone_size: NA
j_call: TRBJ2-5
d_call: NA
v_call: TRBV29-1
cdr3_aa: CSVDRGEGTQYF
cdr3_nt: TGCAGCGTTGATCGGGGAGAGGGGACCCAGTACTTC

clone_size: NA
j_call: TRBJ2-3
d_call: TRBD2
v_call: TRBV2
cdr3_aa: CASSELTSGSTDTQYF
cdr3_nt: TGTGCCAGCAGTGAACTAACTAGCGGGAGTACAGATACGCAGTATTTT

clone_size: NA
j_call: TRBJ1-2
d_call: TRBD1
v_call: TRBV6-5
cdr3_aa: CASRPDRGLYGYTF
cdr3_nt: TGTGCCAGCAGACCCGACAGGGGGCTTTATGGCTACACCTTC

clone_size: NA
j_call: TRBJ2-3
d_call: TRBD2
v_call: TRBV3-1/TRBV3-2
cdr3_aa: CASSSSLAATDTQYF
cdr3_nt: TGTGCCAGCAGCTCGTCGCTAGCGGCCACAGATACGCAGTATTTT

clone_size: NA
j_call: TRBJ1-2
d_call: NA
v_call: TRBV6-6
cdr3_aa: CASSQRAGQTLTYGYTF
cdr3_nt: TGTGCCAGCAGTCAAAGGGCGGGGCAGACTCTCACCTATGGCTACACCTTC

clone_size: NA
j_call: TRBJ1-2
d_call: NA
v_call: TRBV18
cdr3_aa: CASSPSGPNYGYTF
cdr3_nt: TGTGCCAGCTCACCATCAGGGCCTAACTATGGCTACACCTTC

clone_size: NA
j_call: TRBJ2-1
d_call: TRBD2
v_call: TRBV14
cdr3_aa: CASSPGLAGGNEQFF
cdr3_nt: TGTGCCAGCAGCCCGGGACTAGCGGGAGGGAATGAGCAGTTCTTC

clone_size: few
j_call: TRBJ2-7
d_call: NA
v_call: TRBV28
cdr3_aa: CASSFLPTTSSNYEQYF
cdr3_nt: TGTGCCAGCAGTTTTCTCCCTACCACTAGTTCCAACTACGAGCAGTACTTC

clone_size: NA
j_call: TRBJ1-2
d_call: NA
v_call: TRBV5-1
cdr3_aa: CASSLGTGGAFYTF
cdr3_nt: TGCGCCAGCAGCTTGGGTACGGGGGGCGCCTTCTACACCTTC

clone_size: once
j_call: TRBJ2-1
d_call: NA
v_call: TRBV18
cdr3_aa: CASSLTRPGYDNEQFF
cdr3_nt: TGTGCCAGCTCACTTACGCGTCCGGGATACGACAATGAGCAGTTCTTC

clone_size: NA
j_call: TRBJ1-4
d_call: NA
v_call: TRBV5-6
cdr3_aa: CASSPVGGLQEKLFF
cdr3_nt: TGTGCCAGCAGCCCGGTGGGGGGGCTTCAGGAAAAACTGTTTTTT

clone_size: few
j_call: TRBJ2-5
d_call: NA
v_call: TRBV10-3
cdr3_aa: CAITRDTQETQYF
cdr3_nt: TGTGCCATCACCCGGGACACCCAAGAGACCCAGTACTTC

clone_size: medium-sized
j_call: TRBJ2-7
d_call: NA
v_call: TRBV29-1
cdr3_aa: CSVEEMGRVVGYEQYF
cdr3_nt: TGCAGCGTTGAAGAGATGGGCAGGGTGGTCGGCTACGAGCAGTACTTC

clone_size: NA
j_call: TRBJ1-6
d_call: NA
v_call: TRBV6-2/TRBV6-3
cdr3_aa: CASSYPPARHHSPLHF
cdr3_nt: TGTGCCAGCAGTTACCCACCGGCCAGGCACCATTCACCCCTCCACTTT

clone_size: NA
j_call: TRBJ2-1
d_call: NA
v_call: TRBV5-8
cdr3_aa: CASSLNGRSQFF
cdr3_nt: TGTGCCAGCAGCTTAAATGGGAGGTCGCAGTTCTTC

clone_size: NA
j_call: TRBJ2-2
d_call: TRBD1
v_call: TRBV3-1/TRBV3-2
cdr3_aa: CASSQVRGYASGELFF
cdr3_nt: TGTGCCAGCAGCCAAGTCAGGGGGTATGCGAGCGGGGAGCTGTTTTTT

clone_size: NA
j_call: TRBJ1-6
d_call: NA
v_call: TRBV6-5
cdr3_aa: CACGGSNSPLHF
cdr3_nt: TGTGCCTGCGGGGGGTCTAATTCACCCCTCCACTTT

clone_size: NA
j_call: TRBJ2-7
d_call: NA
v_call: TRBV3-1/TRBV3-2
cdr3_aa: CASSQDVYEQYF
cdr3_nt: TGTGCCAGCAGCCAAGACGTATACGAGCAGTACTTC

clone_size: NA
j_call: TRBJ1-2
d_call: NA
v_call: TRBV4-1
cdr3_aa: CASRAQGKGNYGYTF
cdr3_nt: TGCGCCAGCAGGGCCCAGGGGAAGGGTAACTATGGCTACACCTTC

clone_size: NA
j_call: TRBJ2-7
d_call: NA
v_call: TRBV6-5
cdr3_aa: CASYSQNSYEQYF
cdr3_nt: TGTGCCAGTTACTCACAGAACTCCTACGAGCAGTACTTC

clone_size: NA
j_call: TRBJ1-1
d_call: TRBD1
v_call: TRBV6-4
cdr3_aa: CASRRDRGNTEAFF
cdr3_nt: TGTGCCAGCAGGCGGGACAGGGGGAACACTGAAGCTTTCTTT

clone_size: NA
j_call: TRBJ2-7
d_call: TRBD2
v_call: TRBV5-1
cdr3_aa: CASSLAGGGAYEQYF
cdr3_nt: TGCGCCAGCAGCTTGGCGGGAGGGGGGGCCTACGAGCAGTACTTC

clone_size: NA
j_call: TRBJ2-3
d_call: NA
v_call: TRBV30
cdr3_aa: CAWSDVGTTDTQYF
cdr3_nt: TGTGCCTGGAGTGACGTCGGGACAACAGATACGCAGTATTTT

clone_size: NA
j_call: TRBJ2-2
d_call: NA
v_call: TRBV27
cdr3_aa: CASSTSFRRGWNTGELFF
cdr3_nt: TGTGCCAGCAGTACTTCCTTTCGAAGGGGGTGGAACACCGGGGAGCTGTTTTTT

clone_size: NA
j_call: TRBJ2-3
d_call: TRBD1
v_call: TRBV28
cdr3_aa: CASSLAGTGGQGTQYF
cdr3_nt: TGTGCCAGCAGTTTGGCCGGGACAGGGGGACAAGGGACGCAGTATTTT

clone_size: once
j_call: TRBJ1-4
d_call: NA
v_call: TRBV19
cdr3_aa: CASRTGREKLFF
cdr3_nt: TGTGCCAGTAGAACAGGACGAGAAAAACTGTTTTTT

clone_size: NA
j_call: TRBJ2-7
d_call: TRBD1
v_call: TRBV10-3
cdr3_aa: CAISELTGGFHDF
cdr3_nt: TGTGCCATCAGTGAGCTTACAGGGGGTTTCCACGACTTC

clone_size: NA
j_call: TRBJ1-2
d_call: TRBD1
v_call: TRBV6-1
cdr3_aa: CASSESGTAFYGYTF
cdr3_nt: TGTGCCAGCAGTGAAAGTGGGACAGCTTTCTATGGCTACACCTTC

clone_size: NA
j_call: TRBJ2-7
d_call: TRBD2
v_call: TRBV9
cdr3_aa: CASSVGPSGRAGRYEQYF
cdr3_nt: TGTGCCAGCAGCGTAGGTCCTAGCGGGAGGGCAGGCCGCTACGAGCAGTACTTC

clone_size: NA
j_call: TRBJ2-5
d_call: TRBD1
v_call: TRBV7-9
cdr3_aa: CASSFGQGALETQYF
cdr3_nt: TGTGCCAGCAGCTTCGGACAGGGGGCTTTAGAGACCCAGTACTTC

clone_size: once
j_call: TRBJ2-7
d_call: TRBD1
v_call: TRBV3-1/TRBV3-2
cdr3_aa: CASSRRTGSYEQYF
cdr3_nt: TGTGCCAGCAGCCGGCGGACAGGATCTTACGAGCAGTACTTC

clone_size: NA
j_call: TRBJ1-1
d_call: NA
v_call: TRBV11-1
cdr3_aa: CASSGPRDRAFF
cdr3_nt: TGTGCCAGCAGTGGACCGAGGGATAGGGCTTTCTTT

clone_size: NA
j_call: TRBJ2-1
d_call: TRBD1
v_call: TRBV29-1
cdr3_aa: CSVLTGDYNEQFF
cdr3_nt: TGCAGCGTTTTGACAGGGGACTACAATGAGCAGTTCTTC

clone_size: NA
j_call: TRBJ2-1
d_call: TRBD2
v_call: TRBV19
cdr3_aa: CASSPSDGGRLYNEQFF
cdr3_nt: TGTGCCAGTAGTCCATCGGACGGGGGGAGGCTATACAATGAGCAGTTCTTC

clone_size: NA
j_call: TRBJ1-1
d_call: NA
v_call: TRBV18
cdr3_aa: CASSPSATRQHTEAFF
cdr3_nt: TGTGCCAGCTCACCCTCAGCTACTAGACAACACACTGAAGCTTTCTTT

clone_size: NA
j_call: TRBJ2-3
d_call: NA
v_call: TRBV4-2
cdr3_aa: CASSQDPGSDTQYF
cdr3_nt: TGTGCCAGCAGCCAAGATCCGGGGTCAGATACGCAGTATTTT

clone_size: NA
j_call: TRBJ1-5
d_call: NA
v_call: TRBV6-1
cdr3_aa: CASSEGAAGNQPQHF
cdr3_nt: TGTGCCAGCAGTGAAGGAGCGGCAGGCAATCAGCCCCAGCATTTT

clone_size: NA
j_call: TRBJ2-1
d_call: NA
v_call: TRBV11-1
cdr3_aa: CASSPVPVGLYNEQFF
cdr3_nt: TGTGCCAGCTCACCAGTCCCAGTGGGACTCTACAATGAGCAGTTCTTC

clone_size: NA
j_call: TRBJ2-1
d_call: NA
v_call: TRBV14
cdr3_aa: CASSQGGLSYNEQFF
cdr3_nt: TGTGCCAGCAGCCAAGGAGGACTGTCCTACAATGAGCAGTTCTTC

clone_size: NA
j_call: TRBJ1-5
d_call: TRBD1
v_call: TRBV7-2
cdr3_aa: CASSLGQRFNQPQHF
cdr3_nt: TGTGCCAGCAGCTTGGGACAGCGCTTTAATCAGCCCCAGCATTTT

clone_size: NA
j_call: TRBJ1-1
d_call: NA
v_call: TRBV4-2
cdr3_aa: CASSLVGFRVNTEAFF
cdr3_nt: TGTGCCAGCAGCTTGGTAGGATTCCGGGTGAACACTGAAGCTTTCTTT

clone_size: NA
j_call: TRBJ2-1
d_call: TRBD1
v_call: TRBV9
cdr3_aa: CASIMSRSSGQGTGTNEQFF
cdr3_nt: TGTGCCAGCATCATGTCTAGGTCCTCGGGACAGGGGACCGGAACCAATGAGCAGTTCTTC

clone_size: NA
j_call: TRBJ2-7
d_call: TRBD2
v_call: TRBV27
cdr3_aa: CASSTQGREGEQYF
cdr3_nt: TGTGCCAGCAGCACTCAAGGGAGGGAAGGTGAGCAGTACTTC

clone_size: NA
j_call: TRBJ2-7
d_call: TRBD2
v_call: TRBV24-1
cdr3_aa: CATSDPGTSGSYEQYF
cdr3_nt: TGTGCCACCAGTGATCCCGGGACTAGCGGGTCCTACGAGCAGTACTTC

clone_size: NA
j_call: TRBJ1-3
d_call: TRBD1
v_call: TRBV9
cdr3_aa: CASAGGGGNTIYF
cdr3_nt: TGTGCCAGCGCAGGGGGCGGTGGAAACACCATATATTTT

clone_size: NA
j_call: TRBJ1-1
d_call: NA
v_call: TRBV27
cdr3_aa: CASSLGARRGAAFF
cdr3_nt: TGTGCCAGCAGTCTCGGGGCCCGGCGGGGGGCAGCTTTCTTT

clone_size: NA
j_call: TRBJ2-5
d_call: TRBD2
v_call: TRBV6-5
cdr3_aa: CASSYGLGGGQETQYF
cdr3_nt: TGTGCCAGCAGTTACGGTTTGGGGGGGGGACAAGAGACCCAGTACTTC

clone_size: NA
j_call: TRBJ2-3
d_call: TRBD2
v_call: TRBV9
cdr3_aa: CASSVDPSGGTQYF
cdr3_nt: TGTGCCAGCAGCGTAGACCCTAGCGGGGGGACGCAGTATTTT